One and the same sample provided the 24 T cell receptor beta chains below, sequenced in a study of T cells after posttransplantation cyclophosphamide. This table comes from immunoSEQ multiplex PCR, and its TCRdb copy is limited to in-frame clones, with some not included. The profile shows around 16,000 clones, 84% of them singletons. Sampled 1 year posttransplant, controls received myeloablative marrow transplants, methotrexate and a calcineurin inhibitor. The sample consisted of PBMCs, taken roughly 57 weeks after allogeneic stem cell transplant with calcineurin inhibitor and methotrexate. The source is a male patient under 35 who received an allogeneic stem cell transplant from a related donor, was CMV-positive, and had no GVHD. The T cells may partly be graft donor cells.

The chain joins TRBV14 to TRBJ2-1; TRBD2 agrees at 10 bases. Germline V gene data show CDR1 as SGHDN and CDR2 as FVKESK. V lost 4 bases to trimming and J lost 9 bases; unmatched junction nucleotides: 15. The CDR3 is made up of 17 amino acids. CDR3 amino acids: CASSLTSGFQKNSEQFF. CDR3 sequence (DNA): TGTGCCAGCAGCCTGACTAGCGGGTTCCAAAAAAACAGTGAGCAGTTCTTC. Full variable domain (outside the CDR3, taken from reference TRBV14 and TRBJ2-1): EAGVTQFPSHSVIEKGQTVTLRCDPISGHDNLYWYRRVMGKEIKFLLHFVKESKQDESGMPNNRFLAERTGGTYSTLKVQPAELEDSGVYFCASSLTSGFQKNSEQFFGPGTRLTVL.

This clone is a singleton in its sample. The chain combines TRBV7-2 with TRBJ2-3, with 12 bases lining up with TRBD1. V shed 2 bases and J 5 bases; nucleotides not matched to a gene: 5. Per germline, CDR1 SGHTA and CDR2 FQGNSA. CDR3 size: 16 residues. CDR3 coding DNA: TGTGCCAGCAGCTTATTGGGACAGGGGGCCAGAGATACGCAGTATTTT. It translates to CASSLLGQGARDTQYF.

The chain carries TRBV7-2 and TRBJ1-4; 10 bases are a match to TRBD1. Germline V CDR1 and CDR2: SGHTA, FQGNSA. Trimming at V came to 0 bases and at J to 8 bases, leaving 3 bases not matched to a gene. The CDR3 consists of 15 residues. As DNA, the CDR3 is TGTGCCAGCAGCTTAGCCCGGACAGGGGGGGAAAAACTGTTTTTT. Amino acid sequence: CASSLARTGGEKLFF.

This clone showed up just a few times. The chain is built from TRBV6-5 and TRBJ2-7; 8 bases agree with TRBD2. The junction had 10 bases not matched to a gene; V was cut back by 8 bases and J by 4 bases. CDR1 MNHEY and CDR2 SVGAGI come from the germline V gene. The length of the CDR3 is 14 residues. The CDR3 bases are TGTGCCAGCCAGGGAGGCCTAGCGGGTTACGAGCAGTACTTC. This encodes CASQGGLAGYEQYF.

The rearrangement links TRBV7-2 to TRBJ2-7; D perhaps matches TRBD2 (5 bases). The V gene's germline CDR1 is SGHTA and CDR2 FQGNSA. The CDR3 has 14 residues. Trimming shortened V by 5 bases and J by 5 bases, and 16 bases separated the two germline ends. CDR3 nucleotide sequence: TGTGCCAGCAGCCAAGCAGGCGGGCGGGACGAGCAGTACTTC. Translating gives CASSQAGGRDEQYF.

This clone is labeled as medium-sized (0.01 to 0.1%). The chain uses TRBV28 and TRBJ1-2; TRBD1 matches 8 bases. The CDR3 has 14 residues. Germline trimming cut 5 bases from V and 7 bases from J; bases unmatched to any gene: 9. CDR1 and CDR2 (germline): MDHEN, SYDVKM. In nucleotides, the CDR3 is TGTGCCAGCAGTATACAGGGGGAAGCGCTTGGCTACACCTTC. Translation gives CASSIQGEALGYTF.

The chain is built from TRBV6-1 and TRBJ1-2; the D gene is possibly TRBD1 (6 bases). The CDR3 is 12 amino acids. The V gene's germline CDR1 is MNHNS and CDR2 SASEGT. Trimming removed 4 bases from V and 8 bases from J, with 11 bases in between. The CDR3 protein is CASSGPQGGYTF. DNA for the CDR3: TGTGCCAGCAGTGGTCCACAGGGCGGCTACACCTTC.

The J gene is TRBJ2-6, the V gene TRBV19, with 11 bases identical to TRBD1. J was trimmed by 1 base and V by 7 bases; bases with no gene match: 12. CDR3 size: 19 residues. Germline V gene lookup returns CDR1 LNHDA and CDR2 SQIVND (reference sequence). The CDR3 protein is CASTTSPGQGVSGANVLTF. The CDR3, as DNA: TGTGCCAGTACCACTTCTCCGGGACAGGGGGTTTCTGGGGCCAACGTCCTGACTTTC. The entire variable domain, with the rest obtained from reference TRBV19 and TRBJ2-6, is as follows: DGGITQSPKYLFRKEGQNVTLSCEQNLNHDAMYWYRQDPGQGLRLIYYSQIVNDFQKGDIAEGYSVSREKKESFPLTVTSAQKNPTAFYLCASTTSPGQGVSGANVLTFGAGSRLTVL.

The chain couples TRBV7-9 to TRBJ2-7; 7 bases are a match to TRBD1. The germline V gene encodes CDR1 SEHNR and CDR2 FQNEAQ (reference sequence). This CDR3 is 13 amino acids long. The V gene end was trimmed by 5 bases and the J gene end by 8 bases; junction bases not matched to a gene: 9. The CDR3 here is CASSPDRLLQQYF. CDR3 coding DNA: TGTGCCAGCAGCCCGGACAGGCTCCTCCAGCAGTACTTC.

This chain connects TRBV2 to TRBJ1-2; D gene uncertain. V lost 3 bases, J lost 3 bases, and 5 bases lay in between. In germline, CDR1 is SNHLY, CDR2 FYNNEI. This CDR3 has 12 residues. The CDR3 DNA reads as TGTGCCAGCAGTGACAGATACTATGGCTACACCTTC. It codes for CASSDRYYGYTF.

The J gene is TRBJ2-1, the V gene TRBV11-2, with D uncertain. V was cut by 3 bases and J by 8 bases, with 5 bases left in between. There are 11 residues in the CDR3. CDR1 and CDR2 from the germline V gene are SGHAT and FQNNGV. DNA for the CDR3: TGTGCCAGCAGCTTTTATCATGAGCAGTTCTTC. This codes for CASSFYHEQFF.

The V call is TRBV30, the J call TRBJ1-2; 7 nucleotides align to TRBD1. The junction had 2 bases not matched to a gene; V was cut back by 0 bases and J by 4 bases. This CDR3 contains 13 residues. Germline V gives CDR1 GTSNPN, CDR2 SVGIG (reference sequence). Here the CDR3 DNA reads TGTGCCTGGAGTGTACAGGGGTTCTATGGCTACACCTTC. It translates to CAWSVQGFYGYTF.

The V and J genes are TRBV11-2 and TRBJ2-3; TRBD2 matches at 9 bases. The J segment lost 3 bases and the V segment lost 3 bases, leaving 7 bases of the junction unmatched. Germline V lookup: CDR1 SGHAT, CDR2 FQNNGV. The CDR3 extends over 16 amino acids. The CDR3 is CASSLKASGVTDTQYF. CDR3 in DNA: TGTGCCAGCAGCTTGAAGGCTAGCGGGGTAACAGATACGCAGTATTTT. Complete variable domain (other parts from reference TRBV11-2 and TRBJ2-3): EAGVAQSPRYKIIEKRQSVAFWCNPISGHATLYWYQQILGQGPKLLIQFQNNGVVDDSQLPKDRFSAERLKGVDSTLKIQPAKLEDSAVYLCASSLKASGVTDTQYFGPGTRLTVL.

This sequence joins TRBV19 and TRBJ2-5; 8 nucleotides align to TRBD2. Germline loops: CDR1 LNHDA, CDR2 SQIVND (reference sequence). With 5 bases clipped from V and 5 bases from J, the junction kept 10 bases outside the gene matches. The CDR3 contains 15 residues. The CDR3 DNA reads TGTGCCAGTAGTCCCCTGGTATCGGGGGGGGAGACCCAGTACTTC. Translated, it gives CASSPLVSGGETQYF.

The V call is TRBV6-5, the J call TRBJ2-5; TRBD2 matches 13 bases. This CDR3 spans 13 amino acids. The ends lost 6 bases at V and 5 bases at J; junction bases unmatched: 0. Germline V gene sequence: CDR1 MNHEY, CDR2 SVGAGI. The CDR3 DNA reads TGTGCCAGCAGGACTAGCGGGAGGGAGACCCAGTACTTC. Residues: CASRTSGRETQYF.

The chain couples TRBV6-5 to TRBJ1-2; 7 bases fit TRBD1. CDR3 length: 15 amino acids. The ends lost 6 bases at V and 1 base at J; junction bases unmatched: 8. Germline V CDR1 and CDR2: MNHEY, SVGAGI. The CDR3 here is CASSSTGAHNYGYTF. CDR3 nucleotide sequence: TGTGCCAGCAGCTCCACAGGGGCTCATAACTATGGCTACACCTTC.

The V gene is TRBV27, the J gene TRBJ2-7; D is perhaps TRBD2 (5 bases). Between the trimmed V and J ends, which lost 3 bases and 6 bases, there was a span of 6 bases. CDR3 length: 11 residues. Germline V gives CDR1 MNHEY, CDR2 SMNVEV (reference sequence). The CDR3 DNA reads TGTGCCAGCAGTTTCGGGATCGAGCAGTACTTC. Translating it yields CASSFGIEQYF.

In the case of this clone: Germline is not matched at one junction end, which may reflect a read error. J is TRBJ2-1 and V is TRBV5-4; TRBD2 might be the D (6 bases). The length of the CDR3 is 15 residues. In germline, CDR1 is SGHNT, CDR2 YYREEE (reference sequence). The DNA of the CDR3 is TGTGCCAGCAGCTTGGCTAGCGTTGGATACAGTGAGCAGTTCTTC. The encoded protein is CASSLASVGYSEQFF. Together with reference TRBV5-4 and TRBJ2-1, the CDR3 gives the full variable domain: ETGVTQSPTHLIKTRGQQVTLRCSSQSGHNTVSWYQQALGQGPQFIFQYYREEENGRGNFPPRFSGLQFPNYSSELNVNALELDDSALYLCASSLASVGYSEQFFGPGTRLTVL.

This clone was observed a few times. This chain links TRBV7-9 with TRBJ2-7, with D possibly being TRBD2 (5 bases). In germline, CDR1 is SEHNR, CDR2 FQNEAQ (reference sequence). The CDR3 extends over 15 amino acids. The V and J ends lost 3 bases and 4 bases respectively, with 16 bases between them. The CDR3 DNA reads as TGTGCCAGCAGCTTGATCCCGGGGTCTTTTTACGAGCAGTACTTC. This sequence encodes CASSLIPGSFYEQYF.

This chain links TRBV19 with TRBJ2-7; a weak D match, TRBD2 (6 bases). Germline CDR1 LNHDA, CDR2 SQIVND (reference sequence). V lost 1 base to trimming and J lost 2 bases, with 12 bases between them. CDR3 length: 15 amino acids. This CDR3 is CASSIGSGWTYEQYF. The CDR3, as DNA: TGTGCCAGTAGTATAGGCAGCGGGTGGACCTACGAGCAGTACTTC. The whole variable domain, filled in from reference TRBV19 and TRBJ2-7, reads DGGITQSPKYLFRKEGQNVTLSCEQNLNHDAMYWYRQDPGQGLRLIYYSQIVNDFQKGDIAEGYSVSREKKESFPLTVTSAQKNPTAFYLCASSIGSGWTYEQYFGPGTRLTVT.

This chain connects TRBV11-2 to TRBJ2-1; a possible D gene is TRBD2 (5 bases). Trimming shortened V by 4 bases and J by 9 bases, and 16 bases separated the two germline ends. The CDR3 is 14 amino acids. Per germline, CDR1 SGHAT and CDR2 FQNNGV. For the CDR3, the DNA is TGTGCCAGCAGCTGGGGATCACTAGTCGGTGAGCAGTTCTTC. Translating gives CASSWGSLVGEQFF.

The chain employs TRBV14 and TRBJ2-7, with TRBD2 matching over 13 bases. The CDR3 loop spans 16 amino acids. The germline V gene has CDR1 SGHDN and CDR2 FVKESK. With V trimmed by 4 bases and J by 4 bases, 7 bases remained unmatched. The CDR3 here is CASSPGGTSGDYEQYF. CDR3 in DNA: TGTGCCAGCAGCCCCGGGGGGACTAGCGGGGATTACGAGCAGTACTTC.

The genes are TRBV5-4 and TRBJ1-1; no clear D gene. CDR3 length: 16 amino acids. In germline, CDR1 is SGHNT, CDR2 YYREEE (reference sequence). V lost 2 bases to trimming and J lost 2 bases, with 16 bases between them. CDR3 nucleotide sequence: TGTGCCAGCAGCTTTCCCGGGGAGCAACGAAACACTGAAGCTTTCTTT. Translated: CASSFPGEQRNTEAFF.

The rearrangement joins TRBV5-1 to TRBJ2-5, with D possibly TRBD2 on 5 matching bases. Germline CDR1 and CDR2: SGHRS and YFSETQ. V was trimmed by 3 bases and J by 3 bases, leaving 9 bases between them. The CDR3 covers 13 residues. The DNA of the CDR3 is TGCGCCAGCAGCTACCAACTAGAAGAGACCCAGTACTTC. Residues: CASSYQLEETQYF.